The rows below give T cell receptor beta chains drawn from one sample of a study of OX40 agonist ivuxolimab in advanced cancers. Here immunoSEQ multiplex PCR was the method, and the copy in TCRdb shows in-frame clones only, minus some. The sample lists fewer than 80,000 clones; about 85% were seen once. The specimen comprised CD4+ or CD8+ T cells sorted from blood, sampled in a trial of the OX40 agonist ivuxolimab. All receptors come from an adult with an advanced solid tumor such as melanoma, head and neck, liver or kidney cancer. Both conserved end residues are trimmed from each CDR3. The D gene is left open where the match is weak. The size of a clone is reported for some rows only, either as once, few or many, or as a class for expanded clones.

J gene: TRBJ1-3; V gene: TRBV6-1; D gene: .; clone size: .; CDR3 protein: ASNEPPPGNTIY
J gene: TRBJ1-2; V gene: TRBV5-1; D gene: .; clone size: once; CDR3 protein: ASSLGQEGGYGYT
J gene: TRBJ1-6; V gene: TRBV6-1; D gene: .; clone size: .; CDR3 protein: ASSESQHSPLH
J gene: TRBJ2-4; V gene: TRBV12-2; D gene: .; clone size: .; CDR3 protein: ASRLGDRKNIQY
J gene: TRBJ2-1; V gene: TRBV27; D gene: .; clone size: .; CDR3 protein: ASSTRTGSKEDEQF
J gene: TRBJ2-3; V gene: TRBV9; D gene: .; clone size: .; CDR3 protein: ASSGTSGADTQY
J gene: TRBJ1-5; V gene: TRBV27; D gene: TRBD1; clone size: .; CDR3 protein: ASKETGSDQPQH
J gene: TRBJ2-7; V gene: TRBV5-8; D gene: .; clone size: once; CDR3 protein: ASSLKGASYEQY
J gene: TRBJ2-5; V gene: TRBV5-1; D gene: .; clone size: .; CDR3 protein: ASSSGGGETQY
J gene: TRBJ2-2; V gene: TRBV30; D gene: .; clone size: once; CDR3 protein: ARGSSGNTGELF
J gene: TRBJ2-3; V gene: TRBV5-1; D gene: .; clone size: .; CDR3 protein: ASSLSRGGPAADTQY
J gene: TRBJ1-2; V gene: TRBV2; D gene: .; clone size: .; CDR3 protein: ARLRVGNYGYT
J gene: TRBJ1-1; V gene: TRBV5-1; D gene: .; clone size: .; CDR3 protein: ASSFDFSNTEAF
J gene: TRBJ2-3; V gene: TRBV7-2; D gene: TRBD1; clone size: .; CDR3 protein: ASSLGGQDTDTQY
J gene: TRBJ1-6; V gene: TRBV19; D gene: .; clone size: .; CDR3 protein: ASSIIPGRNSPLH
J gene: TRBJ2-7; V gene: TRBV6-5; D gene: .; clone size: .; CDR3 protein: ASSYSTLTGPYEQY
J gene: TRBJ1-1; V gene: TRBV7-2; D gene: .; clone size: .; CDR3 protein: ASSLTQNTEAF
J gene: TRBJ2-7; V gene: TRBV7-2; D gene: TRBD1; clone size: once; CDR3 protein: ASSSRQGRSYEQY
J gene: TRBJ2-2; V gene: TRBV9; D gene: .; clone size: .; CDR3 protein: ASSATTRSAGELF
J gene: TRBJ2-3; V gene: TRBV4-2; D gene: .; clone size: .; CDR3 protein: ASSQVRQSTDTQY
J gene: TRBJ2-3; V gene: TRBV29-1; D gene: TRBD1; clone size: .; CDR3 protein: SVESGKGAGTDTQY
J gene: TRBJ1-5; V gene: TRBV6-1; D gene: TRBD1; clone size: few; CDR3 protein: ASRAGQGSNQPQH
J gene: TRBJ1-1; V gene: TRBV2; D gene: .; clone size: .; CDR3 protein: ASSEALVGTKNTEAF
J gene: TRBJ2-3; V gene: TRBV5-4; D gene: .; clone size: once; CDR3 protein: ASSLDQSTDTQY
J gene: TRBJ2-3; V gene: TRBV10-2; D gene: TRBD2; clone size: .; CDR3 protein: ASKASGVGTDTQY
J gene: TRBJ1-2; V gene: TRBV5-1; D gene: TRBD1; clone size: .; CDR3 protein: ASSATGLNGYT
J gene: TRBJ1-5; V gene: TRBV7-2; D gene: TRBD1; clone size: .; CDR3 protein: ASSLGTGNQPQH
J gene: TRBJ2-5; V gene: TRBV5-1; D gene: TRBD1; clone size: few; CDR3 protein: ASIGGTGGYQETQY